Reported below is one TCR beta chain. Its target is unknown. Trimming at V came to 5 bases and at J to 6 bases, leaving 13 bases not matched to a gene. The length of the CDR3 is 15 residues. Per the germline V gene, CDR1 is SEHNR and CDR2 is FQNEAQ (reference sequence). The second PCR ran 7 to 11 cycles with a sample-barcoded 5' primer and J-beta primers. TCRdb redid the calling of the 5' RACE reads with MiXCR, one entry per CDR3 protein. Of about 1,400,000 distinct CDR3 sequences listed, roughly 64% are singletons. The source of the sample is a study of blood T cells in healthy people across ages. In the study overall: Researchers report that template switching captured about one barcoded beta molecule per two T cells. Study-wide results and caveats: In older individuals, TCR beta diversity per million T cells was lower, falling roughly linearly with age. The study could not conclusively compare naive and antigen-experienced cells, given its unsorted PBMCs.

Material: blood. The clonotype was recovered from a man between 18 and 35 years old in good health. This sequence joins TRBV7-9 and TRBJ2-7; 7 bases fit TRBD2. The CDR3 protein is CASSRQSGEFGEQYF. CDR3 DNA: TGTGCCAGCAGCCGACAGAGCGGGGAGTTTGGCGAGCAGTACTTC.